The clone carrying this T cell receptor (beta chain) was counted ten times or more. Sample time point: after trial treatment. The treatment is: LDRT plus nivolumab, ipilimumab, low-dose cyclophosphamide and aspirin (RACIN trial). Eligibility criteria specified advanced solid malignancies devoid of tumor-infiltrating lymphocytes. TRAV- and TRBV-specific primers primed first-strand cDNA, covering alpha and beta chains. Amplification of TCRs used a constant-region primer and V-primer adapter for roughly 20 PCR cycles. mRNA, once isolated, was amplified by in vitro transcription. Using its own MiXCR run on the reads, TCRdb lists one record per CDR3 protein. This table holds tens of thousands of distinct CDR3 sequences, less than 30% found once. The sample is drawn from a study of low-dose radiotherapy and immunotherapy resistance in tumors. Overall study context: The regimen for patients comprised intravenous nivolumab 240 mg every two weeks plus intravenous ipilimumab 1 mg/kg every six weeks.

V shed 0 bases and J shed 3 bases, with 13 bases lying between them. Germline-derived CDR1 and CDR2 are LNHNV and YYDKDF (reference sequence). The CDR3 has 16 amino acids. This clonotype was obtained from a male donor with prostate cancer. The chain joins TRBV15 to TRBJ2-3; D is possibly TRBD2 (5 bases). Source: PBMCs, taken after low-dose radiotherapy plus immunotherapy. The DNA for the CDR3 is TGTGCCACCAGCAGAGATCTAGCTCGGTCAACAGATACGCAGTATTTT. Its protein product is CATSRDLARSTDTQYF.